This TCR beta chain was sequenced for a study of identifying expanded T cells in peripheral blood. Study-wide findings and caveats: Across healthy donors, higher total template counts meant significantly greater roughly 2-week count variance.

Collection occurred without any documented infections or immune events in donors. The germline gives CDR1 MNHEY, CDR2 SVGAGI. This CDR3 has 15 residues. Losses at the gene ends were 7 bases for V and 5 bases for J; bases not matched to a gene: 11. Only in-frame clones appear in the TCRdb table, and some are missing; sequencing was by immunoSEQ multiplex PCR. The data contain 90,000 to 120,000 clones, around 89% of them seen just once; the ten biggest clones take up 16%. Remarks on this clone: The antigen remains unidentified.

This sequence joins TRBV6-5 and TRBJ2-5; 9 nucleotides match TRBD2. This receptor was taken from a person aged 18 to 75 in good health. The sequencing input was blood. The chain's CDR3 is CASNGGGGASETQYF. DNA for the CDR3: TGTGCCAGCAACGGAGGCGGGGGGGCCTCGGAGACCCAGTACTTC.